The TCR beta chain under discussion was sequenced for a study of cytomegalovirus exposure and HLA in healthy donors. This CDR3 comprises 17 residues. V was clipped by 6 bases and J by 5 bases; unmatched bases: 15. CDR1 and CDR2 (germline): SNHLY, FYNNEI. Separate from the approximately 670-subject first cohort was the approximately 130-subject validation cohort, to which the donors belonged. Profiled with immunoSEQ multiplex PCR; TCRdb holds only in-frame clones, not every one. The sample lists 150,000 to 180,000 clones, about 88% seen once, with approximately 20% in the top ten. Broader study findings: Among TCR sequences, most were rare, though some public TCRs appeared in many donors. The authors listed approximately 160 TCR beta chains as cytomegalovirus-associated.

Points on this clone: The antigen is unknown.

Specimen: PBMCs. The chain recombines TRBV2 with TRBJ2-5, with 10 bases lining up with TRBD2. The sequence was collected from a man between 18 and 35 years old in good health and CMV-seropositive. The CDR3 DNA is TGTGCCAGCAGCGCCGGGTTAGCGGGGGGTTTGGGGGAGACCCAGTACTTC. Its protein is CASSAGLAGGLGETQYF.